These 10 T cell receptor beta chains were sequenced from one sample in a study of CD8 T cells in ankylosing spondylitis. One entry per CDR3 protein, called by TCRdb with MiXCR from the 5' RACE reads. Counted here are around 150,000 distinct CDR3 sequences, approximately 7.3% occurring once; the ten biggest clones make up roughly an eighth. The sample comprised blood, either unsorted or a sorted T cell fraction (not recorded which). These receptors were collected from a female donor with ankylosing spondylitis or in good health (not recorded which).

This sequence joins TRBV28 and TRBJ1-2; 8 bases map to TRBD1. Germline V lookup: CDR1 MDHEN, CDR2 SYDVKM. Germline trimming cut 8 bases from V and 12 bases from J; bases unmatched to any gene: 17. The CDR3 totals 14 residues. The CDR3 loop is CASGLRDRMFGHTF. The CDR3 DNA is TGTGCCAGCGGCCTACGGGACAGGATGTTCGGCCACACCTTC.

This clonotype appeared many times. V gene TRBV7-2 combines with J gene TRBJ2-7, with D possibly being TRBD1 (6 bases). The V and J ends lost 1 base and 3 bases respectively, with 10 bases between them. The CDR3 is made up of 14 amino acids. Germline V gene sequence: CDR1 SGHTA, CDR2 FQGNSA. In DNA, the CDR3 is TGTGCCAGCAGCTTAGTTCCCAGGGGCTACGAGCAGTACTTC. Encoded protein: CASSLVPRGYEQYF.

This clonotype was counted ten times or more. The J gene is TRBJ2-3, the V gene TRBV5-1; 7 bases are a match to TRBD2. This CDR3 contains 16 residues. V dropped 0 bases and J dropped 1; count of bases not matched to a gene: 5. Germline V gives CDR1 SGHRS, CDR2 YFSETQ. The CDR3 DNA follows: TGCGCCAGCAGCTTGGATCTAGCGGCGCGCACAGATACGCAGTATTTT. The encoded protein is CASSLDLAARTDTQYF.

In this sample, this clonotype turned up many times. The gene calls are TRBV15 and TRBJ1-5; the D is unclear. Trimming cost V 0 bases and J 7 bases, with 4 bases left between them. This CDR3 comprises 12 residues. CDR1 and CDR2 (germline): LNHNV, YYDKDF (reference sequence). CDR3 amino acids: CATSREWQPQHF. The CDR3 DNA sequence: TGTGCCACCAGCAGAGAGTGGCAGCCCCAGCATTTT. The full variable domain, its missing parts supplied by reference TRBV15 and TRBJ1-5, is DAMVIQNPRYQVTQFGKPVTLSCSQTLNHNVMYWYQQKSSQAPKLLFHYYDKDFNNEADTPDNFQSRRPNTSFCFLDIRSPGLGDTAMYLCATSREWQPQHFGDGTRLSIL.

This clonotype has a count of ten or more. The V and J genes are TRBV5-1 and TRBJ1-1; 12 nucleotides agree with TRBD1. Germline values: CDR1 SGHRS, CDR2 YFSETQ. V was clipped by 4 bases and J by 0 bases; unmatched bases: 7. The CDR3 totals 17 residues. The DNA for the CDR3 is TGCGCCAGCAGCCCGAGGGGGACAGGGGGCATGAACACTGAAGCTTTCTTT. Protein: CASSPRGTGGMNTEAFF.

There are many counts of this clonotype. The CDR3 loop is CASSLSQGAGTEAFF. The CDR3 nucleotides read TGCGCCAGCAGCTTAAGCCAGGGGGCGGGAACTGAAGCTTTCTTT. This chain uses TRBV5-1 with TRBJ1-1; 8 bases line up with TRBD1. The V gene end was trimmed by 2 bases and the J gene end by 5 bases; junction bases not matched to a gene: 8. The CDR3 runs to 15 residues. Germline V lookup: CDR1 SGHRS, CDR2 YFSETQ.

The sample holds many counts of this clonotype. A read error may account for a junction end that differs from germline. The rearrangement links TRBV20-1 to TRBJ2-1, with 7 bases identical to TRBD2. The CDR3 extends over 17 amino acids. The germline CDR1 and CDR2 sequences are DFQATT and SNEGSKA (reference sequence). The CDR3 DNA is TGCAGTGCTAGATCGACTAGCCGTTTGAGCTCCTACAATGAGCAGTTTTTC. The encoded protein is CSARSTSRLSSYNEQFF.

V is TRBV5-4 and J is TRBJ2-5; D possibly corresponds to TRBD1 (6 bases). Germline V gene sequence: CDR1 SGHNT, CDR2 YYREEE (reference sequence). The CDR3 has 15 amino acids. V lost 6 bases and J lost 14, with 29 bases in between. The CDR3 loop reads CASTEEGQTITHLYF. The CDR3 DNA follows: TGTGCCAGCACCGAGGAAGGACAGACGATTACTCACCTATACTTC.

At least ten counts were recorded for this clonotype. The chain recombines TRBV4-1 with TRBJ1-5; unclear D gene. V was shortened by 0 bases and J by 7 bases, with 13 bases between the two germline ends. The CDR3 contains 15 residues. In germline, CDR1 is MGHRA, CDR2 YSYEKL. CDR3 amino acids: CASSQEEVTRQPQHF. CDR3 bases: TGCGCCAGCAGCCAAGAGGAAGTGACCAGACAGCCCCAGCATTTT.

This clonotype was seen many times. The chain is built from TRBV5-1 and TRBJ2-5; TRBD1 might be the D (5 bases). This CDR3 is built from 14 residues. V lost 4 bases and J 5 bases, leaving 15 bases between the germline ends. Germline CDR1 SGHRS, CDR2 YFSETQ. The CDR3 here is CASSQTGLGETQYF. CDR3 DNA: TGCGCCAGCAGCCAAACAGGTCTGGGGGAGACCCAGTACTTC.